The clone carrying this TCR beta chain was observed many times. As yet, its antigen is unknown. This CDR3 region has 14 residues. V was clipped by 7 bases and J by 4 bases; unmatched bases: 10. Looked up from germline, CDR1 is SQVTM and CDR2 is ANQGSEA. The library came from three nested PCR rounds adapted from ARM-PCR protocols. In TCRdb, the multiplex PCR reads were re-called with MiXCR into one record per CDR3 protein. The sample records under 150,000 distinct CDR3 sequences, around 67% being singletons. This sample was included in a study of tumor and adjacent non-tumor tissue in lung cancer. About the study: Patients were aged about 30 to 85, 9 to 10 men and about 5 women, stage I to III. Some 4.2 million productive TCRbeta reads were obtained per sample on average.

RNA was extracted from bulk tissue without any cell sorting. Donors were chemotherapy-naive, newly diagnosed lung cancer surgical patients in China, August–late 2014. Study findings and constraints: TCR diversity was significantly greater in tumor than normal lung tissue.

The sequenced sample was lung tumor tissue. The sequence derives from a man in his 60s with small cell lung cancer. The V and J genes are TRBV29-1 and TRBJ2-3; TRBD1 matches at 8 bases. This CDR3 is CSARTGSSSDTQYF. The DNA for the CDR3 is TGCAGCGCAAGGACAGGGAGTTCCTCAGATACGCAGTATTTT.